The 10 T cell receptor beta chains below come from one sample, sequenced in a study of cytomegalovirus exposure and HLA in healthy donors. Sequencing used immunoSEQ multiplex PCR; TCRdb keeps in-frame clones, though not all of them. The sample records under 150,000 clones, roughly 90% being singletons. The sequenced sample was PBMCs. The receptors originated from a woman under 30 in good health and CMV-seropositive.

The chain carries TRBV2 and TRBJ2-1, with 7 positions matching TRBD1. CDR1 is SNHLY, CDR2 FYNNEI, per germline. There are 15 residues in the CDR3. V was clipped by 6 bases and J by 4 bases; unmatched bases: 9. CDR3: CASSPDRALYNEQFF. In DNA, the CDR3 is TGTGCCAGCAGCCCCGACAGGGCCCTGTACAATGAGCAGTTCTTC.

The V gene is TRBV13, the J gene TRBJ1-2; D is ambiguous. Germline V gene lookup returns CDR1 PRHDT and CDR2 FYEKMQ (reference sequence). This CDR3 contains 13 residues. Between the trimmed V and J ends, which lost 4 bases and 5 bases, there was a span of 11 bases. The CDR3 loop is CASSSPGSYGYTF. The CDR3 DNA follows: TGTGCCAGCAGCTCCCCGGGGAGTTATGGCTACACCTTC.

This chain connects TRBV25-1 to TRBJ2-1, with 7 positions matching TRBD2. The CDR3 runs to 14 residues. V shed 8 bases, J shed 6 bases, and the junction held 10 bases outside the gene matches. Germline values: CDR1 MGHDK, CDR2 SYGVNS. The CDR3 here is CASWGRGGRNEQFF. The CDR3 coding sequence is TGTGCCAGCTGGGGTAGGGGAGGGCGCAATGAGCAGTTCTTC.

This chain connects TRBV5-1 to TRBJ1-1; TRBD1 might be the D (5 bases). There are 16 residues in the CDR3. V was cut by 3 bases and J by 10 bases, with 25 bases left in between. Germline lookup yields CDR1 SGHRS and CDR2 YFSETQ. The chain's CDR3 is CASSSGLYQDGGVAFF. The CDR3 nucleotides read TGCGCCAGCAGCTCTGGGCTATATCAGGACGGGGGGGTAGCTTTCTTT.

The rearrangement joins TRBV7-6 to TRBJ2-5, with D perhaps TRBD1 (5 bases). Germline V gene sequence: CDR1 SGHVS, CDR2 FNYEAQ. This CDR3 is 14 amino acids long. Trimming removed 3 bases from V and 1 base from J, with 9 bases in between. The CDR3 sequence: CASSFVGRQETQYF. In DNA, the CDR3 is TGTGCCAGCAGCTTTGTGGGGCGCCAAGAGACCCAGTACTTC.

The chain combines TRBV5-1 with TRBJ2-3, with D possibly being TRBD2 (5 bases). The V gene's germline CDR1 is SGHRS and CDR2 YFSETQ. V was trimmed by 8 bases and J by 0 bases, leaving 7 bases between them. The CDR3 spans 12 residues. CDR3 DNA sequence: TGCGCCAGTTCGGGAAGCACAGATACGCAGTATTTT. Its translation: CASSGSTDTQYF.

The V gene is TRBV2, the J gene TRBJ1-4; the match to TRBD1 covers 7 bases. Unmatched junction bases numbered 7, after V lost 6 bases and J lost 3 bases. The CDR3 consists of 15 residues. Germline assignment: CDR1 SNHLY and CDR2 FYNNEI. CDR3 nucleotide sequence: TGTGCCAGCAGGCCAAACAGGGGATCTAATGAAAAACTGTTTTTT. Translation: CASRPNRGSNEKLFF.

The chain uses TRBV27 and TRBJ2-5, with a possible D match to TRBD1 (6 bases). The closer fit of TRBJ2-7 to the DNA end suggests the J call may be wrong. The germline CDR1 and CDR2 sequences are MNHEY and SMNVEV (reference sequence). The CDR3 length is 13 residues. Here the CDR3 reads CASSFAQGSEQYF. In DNA, the CDR3 is TGTGCCAGCAGTTTTGCCCAGGGGAGCGAGCAGTACTTC.

The chain has TRBV10-1 and TRBJ2-1, with 8 bases aligning to TRBD2. Germline trimming cut 6 bases from V and 6 bases from J; bases unmatched to any gene: 7. Germline CDR1 reads WNHNN; CDR2 reads SYGVQD (reference sequence). There are 14 residues in the CDR3. CDR3 sequence: CASRASGLTNEQFF. The CDR3 DNA follows: TGCGCCAGCAGGGCTAGCGGGCTTACCAATGAGCAGTTCTTC.

This clone has only a few counts. The CDR3 DNA sequence: TGCGCCAGCCAGTCTCTTACAGTAAACACAGATACGCAGTATTTT. Encoded protein: CASQSLTVNTDTQYF. This chain links TRBV4-1 with TRBJ2-3; D is ambiguous. This CDR3 is built from 15 residues. V shed 8 bases and J shed 2 bases, with 17 bases lying between them. Germline V CDR1 and CDR2: MGHRA, YSYEKL.